The 4 T cell receptor beta chains below were found in one sample sequenced in a study of T cell responses to AZD1222 COVID-19 vaccine. Method: immunoSEQ multiplex PCR; TCRdb's copy keeps in-frame clones and lacks some. The sample records fewer than 150,000 clones, less than 95% being singletons. This specimen consisted of peripheral blood, obtained on day 0 of AZD1222 vaccination. The receptors were sampled from an adult in good health.

The chain carries TRBV29-1 and TRBJ1-3; D unresolved. In germline, CDR1 is SQVTM, CDR2 ANQGSEA. This CDR3 has 16 residues. Trimming cost V 4 bases and J 0 bases, with 16 bases left between them. CDR3 in DNA: TGCAGCGTTGCTACTAAATGGACCAGCTCTGGAAACACCATATATTTT. Translation gives CSVATKWTSSGNTIYF.

The rearrangement uses TRBV7-6 and TRBJ1-1, with 7 positions matching TRBD1. The germline V gene encodes CDR1 SGHVS and CDR2 FNYEAQ. V lost 1 base to trimming and J lost 2 bases; unmatched junction nucleotides: 13. This CDR3 has 18 residues. CDR3 region: CASSLVGGTESLNTEAFF. CDR3 sequence (DNA): TGTGCCAGCAGCTTAGTAGGGGGGACAGAATCGTTAAACACTGAAGCTTTCTTT. Full variable domain (outside the CDR3, taken from reference TRBV7-6 and TRBJ1-1): GAGVSQSPRYKVTKRGQDVALRCDPISGHVSLYWYRQALGQGPEFLTYFNYEAQQDKSGLPNDRFSAERPEGSISTLTIQRTEQRDSAMYRCASSLVGGTESLNTEAFFGQGTRLTVV.

The chain recombines TRBV15 with TRBJ2-7; D may be TRBD1 (5 bases). CDR1 and CDR2 (germline): LNHNV, YYDKDF (reference sequence). The CDR3 spans 16 residues. The ends were cut back, 1 base at V and 2 bases at J, with 15 bases in the middle. In DNA form, the CDR3 reads TGTGCCACCAGCAGAGGAGTGGGGCAGTTAACCTACGAGCAGTACTTC. Translated: CATSRGVGQLTYEQYF.

The rearrangement uses TRBV5-8 and TRBJ2-1; D is possibly TRBD1 or TRBD2 (5 bases each). V gave up 2 bases and J gave up 6 bases, with 12 bases separating them. The CDR3 spans 14 residues. Germline CDR1 is SGHTS and CDR2 is YDEGEE. In nucleotides, the CDR3 is TGTGCCAGCAGCTTTGGCACCGGGGCCAATGAGCAGTTCTTC. This codes for CASSFGTGANEQFF.